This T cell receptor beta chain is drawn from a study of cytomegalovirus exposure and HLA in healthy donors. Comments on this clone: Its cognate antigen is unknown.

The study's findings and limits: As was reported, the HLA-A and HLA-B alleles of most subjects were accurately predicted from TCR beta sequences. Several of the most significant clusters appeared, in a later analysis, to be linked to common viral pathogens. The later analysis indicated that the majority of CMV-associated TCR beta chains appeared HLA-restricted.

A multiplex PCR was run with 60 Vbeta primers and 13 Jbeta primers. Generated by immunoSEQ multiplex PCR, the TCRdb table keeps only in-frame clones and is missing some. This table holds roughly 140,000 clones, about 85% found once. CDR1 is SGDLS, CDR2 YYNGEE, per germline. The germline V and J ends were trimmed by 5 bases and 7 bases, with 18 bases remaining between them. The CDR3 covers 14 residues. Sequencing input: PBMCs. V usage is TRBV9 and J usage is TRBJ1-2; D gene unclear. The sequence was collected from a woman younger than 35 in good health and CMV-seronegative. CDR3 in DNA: TGTGCCAGCAGGGACGCGGGGAGGTCTACTGGCTACACCTTC. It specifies CASRDAGRSTGYTF.